A single sample is the source of the 28 T cell receptor beta chains below, sequenced in a study of control samples from healthy donors and cancer patients. Here immunoSEQ multiplex PCR was the method, and the copy in TCRdb shows in-frame clones only, minus some. The profile shows about 160,000 clones, around nine tenths of them singletons. Sequenced input: blood. These receptors were obtained from a young man in good health.

The V and J genes are TRBV11-2 and TRBJ1-2; D is unresolved. CDR1 SGHAT and CDR2 FQNNGV come from the germline V gene. This CDR3 has 13 amino acids. V lost 1 base and J 3 bases, leaving 6 bases between the germline ends. The CDR3 spells CASSLAQHYGYTF. CDR3 sequence (DNA): TGTGCCAGCAGCTTAGCACAGCACTATGGCTACACCTTC.

The V gene is TRBV6-6, the J gene TRBJ1-5, with D perhaps matching TRBD1 (5 bases). Between the trimmed V and J ends, which lost 6 bases and 2 bases, there was a span of 14 bases. This CDR3 is 15 amino acids long. Germline V gene sequence: CDR1 MNHNY, CDR2 SVGAGI (reference sequence). The CDR3 region is CASRPLGGGNQPQHF. DNA for the CDR3: TGTGCCAGCAGACCCCTGGGGGGGGGCAATCAGCCCCAGCATTTT.

The chain carries TRBV28 and TRBJ2-7; 7 bases are shared with TRBD1. V was pared by 6 bases and J by 1 base, with 18 bases of the junction left unmatched. The CDR3 covers 18 residues. The germline V gene has CDR1 MDHEN and CDR2 SYDVKM. CDR3 region: CASRVLSLKGQASYEQYF. In DNA form, the CDR3 reads TGTGCCAGCAGGGTACTTTCCTTAAAAGGACAGGCTTCCTACGAGCAGTACTTC.

This clone was seen only once. CDR3 nucleotides: TGTGCCAGCAGCCCTAAAACAGGGGGCGAAACTGAAGCTTTCTTT. Protein: CASSPKTGGETEAFF. The chain has TRBV13 and TRBJ1-1, with TRBD1 matching 9 bases. Germline CDR1 and CDR2: PRHDT and FYEKMQ (reference sequence). This CDR3 region has 15 residues. J was trimmed by 5 bases and V by 5 bases; bases with no gene match: 9.

The chain joins TRBV24-1 to TRBJ2-7; no reliable D call. CDR1 and CDR2 (germline): KGHDR, SFDVKD. The CDR3 has 10 residues. Trimming removed 8 bases from V and 5 bases from J, with 6 bases in between. The CDR3 is CATTMNEQYF. The CDR3, as DNA: TGTGCCACCACGATGAACGAGCAGTACTTC.

The chain couples TRBV7-2 to TRBJ1-2; 11 bases agree with TRBD1. The CDR3 loop spans 15 amino acids. The V gene's germline CDR1 is SGHTA and CDR2 FQGNSA. With V trimmed by 5 bases and J by 4 bases, 6 bases remained unmatched. The CDR3 sequence: CASSTRTGGVYGYTF. CDR3 coding DNA: TGTGCCAGCAGCACCAGGACAGGGGGCGTCTATGGCTACACCTTC. The full variable domain, with the rest looked up from reference TRBV7-2 and TRBJ1-2, is GAGVSQSPSNKVTEKGKDVELRCDPISGHTALYWYRQSLGQGLEFLIYFQGNSAPDKSGLPSDRFSAERTGGSVSTLTIQRTQQEDSAVYLCASSTRTGGVYGYTFGSGTRLTVV.

As concerns this clone: A junction end diverges from the germline sequence, so it may reflect a read error. The gene calls are TRBV11-2 and TRBJ2-1; D might be TRBD2 (6 bases). Germline assignment: CDR1 SGHAT and CDR2 FQNNGV. The CDR3 totals 14 residues. The CDR3 DNA reads as TGTGCCAGCAGCTTAGGATTTTTGGGGCGGGAAGGAATCTTC. Amino acid sequence: CASSLGFLGREGIF.

The chain recombines TRBV19 with TRBJ2-7; 12 nucleotides agree with TRBD2. Germline loops: CDR1 LNHDA, CDR2 SQIVND (reference sequence). With 3 bases clipped from V and 5 bases from J, the junction kept 5 bases outside the gene matches. The CDR3 extends over 15 amino acids. DNA for the CDR3: TGTGCCAGTAGTATTCGACTAGCGGGAGCGAACGAGCAGTACTTC. Protein: CASSIRLAGANEQYF.

The chain carries TRBV12-5 and TRBJ1-1, with D perhaps matching TRBD1 (5 bases). Germline assignment: CDR1 LGHNT and CDR2 FRNRAP. Between the trimmed V and J ends, which lost 5 bases and 4 bases, there was a span of 14 bases. The CDR3 has 14 residues. The chain's CDR3 is CASGPSPGTTEAFF. CDR3 sequence (DNA): TGTGCTAGTGGTCCCTCCCCTGGGACCACTGAAGCTTTCTTT.

The chain is built from TRBV5-5 and TRBJ2-2; weak D call: TRBD2 (6 bases). V lost 3 bases to trimming and J lost 0 bases, with 12 bases between them. The CDR3 runs to 16 residues. Germline CDR1 SGHKS, CDR2 YYEKEE (reference sequence). CDR3 loop: CASSSGTSANTGELFF. CDR3 nucleotide sequence: TGTGCCAGCAGCTCGGGGACTTCCGCGAACACCGGGGAGCTGTTTTTT.

The gene calls are TRBV18 and TRBJ1-1; D unclear. With 6 bases removed from V and 3 bases from J, the gap between germline ends came to 14 bases. Germline CDR1 and CDR2: KGHSH and LQKENI. CDR3 length: 14 residues. The CDR3 sequence: CASSSSLEDTEAFF. The CDR3, as DNA: TGTGCCAGCTCTTCCAGTCTGGAGGACACTGAAGCTTTCTTT.

This rearrangement joins TRBV29-1 to TRBJ1-5; the D is unclear. The CDR3 loop spans 15 amino acids. CDR1 is SQVTM and CDR2 is ANQGSEA in the germline V gene. Trimming cost V 5 bases and J 6 bases, with 20 bases left between them. CDR3 sequence reads: CSVRTARLVSQPQHF. CDR3 coding DNA: TGCAGCGTTCGAACAGCCAGGCTGGTGTCTCAGCCCCAGCATTTT.

This clone is a singleton in its sample. The chain couples TRBV27 to TRBJ1-1, with 7 bases lining up with TRBD1. CDR3 size: 13 residues. Per germline, CDR1 MNHEY and CDR2 SMNVEV (reference sequence). The V segment lost 6 bases and the J segment 4 bases; nucleotides outside the gene matches: 5. DNA of the CDR3: TGTGCCAGCAGACTCGGACAGGTCACTGAAGCTTTCTTT. Protein: CASRLGQVTEAFF.

V is TRBV19 and J is TRBJ2-7; 8 bases match TRBD1. Germline values: CDR1 LNHDA, CDR2 SQIVND (reference sequence). The CDR3 spans 16 residues. V dropped 2 bases and J dropped 3; count of bases not matched to a gene: 9. The CDR3 protein is CASSIFPTGQGYEQYF. The DNA for the CDR3 is TGTGCCAGTAGTATATTCCCCACCGGACAGGGCTACGAGCAGTACTTC. Looking up the rest from reference TRBV19 and TRBJ2-7 gives the full variable domain: DGGITQSPKYLFRKEGQNVTLSCEQNLNHDAMYWYRQDPGQGLRLIYYSQIVNDFQKGDIAEGYSVSREKKESFPLTVTSAQKNPTAFYLCASSIFPTGQGYEQYFGPGTRLTVT.

V is TRBV7-9 and J is TRBJ1-1; D call uncertain. The V and J ends lost 0 bases and 3 bases respectively, with 5 bases between them. The CDR3 sequence is 13 residues long. CDR1 and CDR2 from the germline V gene are SEHNR and FQNEAQ (reference sequence). The CDR3 DNA reads TGTGCCAGCAGCTTAGCGGGTTACACTGAAGCTTTCTTT. Protein sequence: CASSLAGYTEAFF. Combining the CDR3 with reference TRBV7-9 and TRBJ1-1 gives the whole variable domain DTGVSQNPRHKITKRGQNVTFRCDPISEHNRLYWYRQTLGQGPEFLTYFQNEAQLEKSRLLSDRFSAERPKGSFSTLEIQRTEQGDSAMYLCASSLAGYTEAFFGQGTRLTVV.

The chain carries TRBV24-1 and TRBJ2-2, with D possibly TRBD2 on 5 matching bases. CDR1 KGHDR and CDR2 SFDVKD come from the germline V gene. The CDR3 is 14 residues long. The V end was cut by 0 bases, the J end by 8 bases, with 9 bases between. The CDR3 sequence: CATSDLPGKGELFF. The CDR3 DNA reads as TGTGCCACCAGTGATTTGCCCGGGAAGGGGGAGCTGTTTTTT.

V is TRBV28 and J is TRBJ2-7; 10 bases map to TRBD2. Germline V gene data show CDR1 as MDHEN and CDR2 as SYDVKM. This CDR3 contains 15 residues. The trim removed 6 bases at V and 3 bases at J, leaving 8 bases unmatched. CDR3 residues: CASRTGTSVSYEQYF. DNA of the CDR3: TGTGCCAGCAGAACAGGGACTAGCGTCAGCTACGAGCAGTACTTC.

The rearrangement joins TRBV4-2 to TRBJ2-3, with D possibly matching TRBD2 (5 bases). CDR1 is LGHNA, CDR2 YNFKEQ, per germline. V lost 0 bases to trimming and J lost 1 base, with 8 bases between them. The CDR3 contains 15 residues. CDR3 amino acids: CASSQDTRGTDTQYF. The CDR3 coding sequence is TGTGCCAGCAGCCAAGACACTAGAGGCACAGATACGCAGTATTTT.

The J gene is TRBJ2-5, the V gene TRBV7-9, with TRBD1 as a possible D gene (6 bases). The length of the CDR3 is 14 residues. V lost 5 bases and J lost 5, with 15 bases in between. Germline-derived CDR1 and CDR2 are SEHNR and FQNEAQ (reference sequence). The CDR3 DNA sequence: TGTGCCAGCAGCCAGACAGGTCTTGGGGAGACCCAGTACTTC. As protein: CASSQTGLGETQYF.

The rearrangement links TRBV28 to TRBJ1-2; D unclear. V dropped 5 bases and J dropped 2 bases, with 15 bases sitting between them. The CDR3 extends over 15 amino acids. Germline CDR1 reads MDHEN; CDR2 reads SYDVKM. The CDR3 region is CASSDSGLKNYGYTF. CDR3 sequence (DNA): TGTGCCAGCAGTGATTCGGGGTTAAAAAACTATGGCTACACCTTC.

The rearrangement joins TRBV13 to TRBJ1-3; D is ambiguous. The V gene lost 4 bases and the J gene lost 8 bases, with 18 bases spanning the gap. The length of the CDR3 is 15 residues. Germline loops: CDR1 PRHDT, CDR2 FYEKMQ (reference sequence). DNA of the CDR3: TGTGCCAGCAGCTCAAAACTTGGGTCGAGGGACACCATATATTTT. Translating it yields CASSSKLGSRDTIYF.

The gene calls are TRBV27 and TRBJ2-3, with D hard to call. The CDR3 sequence is 13 residues long. Germline V gene data show CDR1 as MNHEY and CDR2 as SMNVEV (reference sequence). The V gene lost 2 bases and the J gene lost 1 base, with 4 bases spanning the gap. The CDR3 nucleotides read TGTGCCAGCAGTTTAAGGGGCACAGATACGCAGTATTTT. Its translation is CASSLRGTDTQYF.

The rearrangement joins TRBV19 to TRBJ1-2; D gene unclear. The CDR3 runs to 14 residues. Germline V gives CDR1 LNHDA, CDR2 SQIVND (reference sequence). V lost 1 base and J 8 bases, leaving 14 bases between the germline ends. CDR3 DNA sequence: TGTGCCAGTAGTATAGTTACAGCCCCGTCGGGCTACACCTTC. It encodes CASSIVTAPSGYTF.

The chain uses TRBV19 and TRBJ1-1; TRBD1 aligns across 12 bases. Germline V gene data show CDR1 as LNHDA and CDR2 as SQIVND (reference sequence). V shed 7 bases, J shed 8 bases, and the junction held 11 bases outside the gene matches. CDR3 size: 15 residues. The chain's CDR3 is CASIQSRDRGLEAFF. CDR3 nucleotide sequence: TGTGCCAGTATCCAATCCCGGGACAGGGGGCTAGAAGCTTTCTTT.

The genes are TRBV14 and TRBJ2-3; 9 nucleotides line up with TRBD1. Unmatched junction bases numbered 13, after V lost 3 bases and J lost 9 bases. The length of the CDR3 is 16 residues. Germline CDR1 and CDR2: SGHDN and FVKESK. This CDR3 is CASSHLPGQGIATQYF. CDR3 bases: TGTGCCAGCAGCCACCTGCCGGGACAGGGCATAGCCACGCAGTATTTT.

The chain has TRBV27 and TRBJ1-3, with TRBD1 identical over 7 bases. V shed 6 bases and J 2 bases; nucleotides not matched to a gene: 4. Germline V gives CDR1 MNHEY, CDR2 SMNVEV (reference sequence). The length of the CDR3 is 14 residues. The CDR3 is CASSDRAAGNTIYF. As DNA, the CDR3 is TGTGCCAGCAGCGACAGGGCGGCTGGAAACACCATATATTTT.

This rearrangement joins TRBV28 to TRBJ2-7; no definite D call. The CDR3 covers 16 residues. V was clipped by 5 bases and J by 2 bases, with 19 bases between them. CDR1 and CDR2 from the germline V gene are MDHEN and SYDVKM. Written as DNA, the CDR3 is TGTGCCAGCAGTCCCACCGGGCGGCCGCTCCCCTACGAGCAGTACTTC. It specifies CASSPTGRPLPYEQYF.

This clone was counted once. The chain is built from TRBV9 and TRBJ2-2; 9 positions match TRBD1. Germline V gives CDR1 SGDLS, CDR2 YYNGEE. The V segment lost 3 bases and the J segment 4 bases; nucleotides outside the gene matches: 10. This CDR3 comprises 17 residues. The CDR3 sequence: CASSAPLGQGSTGELFF. The CDR3, as DNA: TGTGCCAGCAGCGCCCCCCTGGGACAGGGCTCCACCGGGGAGCTGTTTTTT.